The 17 T cell receptor beta chains below all came from one sample that was sequenced in a study of T cell repertoires in cytomegalovirus infection. Each CDR3 protein gets one entry after TCRdb re-called the reads with MiXCR. Of hundreds of thousands of distinct CDR3 sequences listed, roughly a third are singletons. Sequenced sample: PBMCs. Receptors originate from a human donor in good health (CMV status not recorded). Some clones in this sample may be carry-over from other donors' samples.

The chain employs TRBV6-2 or TRBV6-3 and TRBJ2-3; D not resolved. The CDR3 contains 12 residues. The germline V gene encodes CDR1 MNHEY and CDR2 SVGEGT. The ends were cut back, 6 bases at V and 7 bases at J, with 11 bases in the middle. DNA of the CDR3: TGTGCCAGCAGAGACCATCCACATACGCAGTATTTT. The encoded protein is CASRDHPHTQYF.

This clonotype occurred a few times. This chain uses TRBV4-1 with TRBJ1-1; D possibly corresponds to TRBD1 (6 bases). CDR3 length: 14 amino acids. Trimming took off 4 bases at V and 4 bases at J, with 13 bases between the two ends. Germline assignment: CDR1 MGHRA and CDR2 YSYEKL. The CDR3 sequence is CASSLGAFGTEAFF. The CDR3 nucleotides are TGCGCCAGCAGCCTGGGGGCGTTCGGCACTGAAGCTTTCTTT.

In its sample, this clonotype was seen a few times. The V gene is TRBV27, the J gene TRBJ1-5; 7 nucleotides match TRBD1. V shed 6 bases, J shed 3 bases, and the junction held 8 bases outside the gene matches. Germline CDR1 reads MNHEY; CDR2 reads SMNVEV (reference sequence). The CDR3 loop spans 15 amino acids. CDR3 sequence (DNA): TGTGCCAGCAGCATACAGGGGACCCACAATCAGCCCCAGCATTTT. Its translation: CASSIQGTHNQPQHF.

This chain uses TRBV11-2 with TRBJ2-7, with D unclear. Per germline, CDR1 SGHAT and CDR2 FQNNGV. The V end was cut by 1 base, the J end by 0 bases, with 7 bases between. The CDR3 covers 14 residues. CDR3 protein: CASSLAQVSYEQYF. The CDR3 DNA reads TGTGCCAGCAGCTTAGCCCAGGTCTCCTACGAGCAGTACTTC.

This clonotype was recorded a few times. The chain is built from TRBV19 and TRBJ1-3; D may be TRBD1 (5 bases). The CDR3 consists of 14 residues. Germline CDR1 reads LNHDA; CDR2 reads SQIVND (reference sequence). Deletions cut 8 bases from V and 4 bases from J, with 15 bases between. In DNA, the CDR3 is TGTGCCAGTCGCGGGCGAGGGGTCGGAAACACCATATATTTT. Residues: CASRGRGVGNTIYF.

The chain carries TRBV5-4 and TRBJ1-1, with D possibly being TRBD1 (5 bases). This CDR3 contains 15 residues. With 4 bases removed from V and 3 bases from J, the gap between germline ends came to 16 bases. The germline V gene encodes CDR1 SGHNT and CDR2 YYREEE (reference sequence). This CDR3 is CASSPSGLVDTEAFF. The DNA of the CDR3 is TGTGCCAGCAGCCCCTCAGGGTTGGTTGACACTGAAGCTTTCTTT.

The table lists this clonotype with many counts. The chain carries TRBV7-9 and TRBJ2-7, with TRBD1 identical over 10 bases. In germline, CDR1 is SEHNR, CDR2 FQNEAQ (reference sequence). J lost 3 bases, V lost 5 bases, and 7 bases had no gene match. The length of the CDR3 is 15 residues. DNA of the CDR3: TGTGCCAGCAGCATTGACAGGGGGCGCCTCTACGAGCAGTACTTC. Translating gives CASSIDRGRLYEQYF. Using reference TRBV7-9 and TRBJ2-7 for the parts outside the CDR3, the full variable domain is DTGVSQNPRHKITKRGQNVTFRCDPISEHNRLYWYRQTLGQGPEFLTYFQNEAQLEKSRLLSDRFSAERPKGSFSTLEIQRTEQGDSAMYLCASSIDRGRLYEQYFGPGTRLTVT.

The rearrangement uses TRBV7-2 and TRBJ2-3; no firm D call. This CDR3 has 13 residues. V was cut by 2 bases and J by 5 bases, with 8 bases left in between. The germline V gene has CDR1 SGHTA and CDR2 FQGNSA. The CDR3 loop reads CASSLLVGDTQYF. The CDR3 DNA reads as TGTGCCAGCAGCTTATTAGTAGGAGATACGCAGTATTTT.

This clonotype was counted only a few times. This chain links TRBV27 with TRBJ1-2; unclear D gene. This CDR3 region has 14 residues. Trimming pared 4 bases from V and 4 bases from J, leaving 13 bases between. Germline CDR1 reads MNHEY; CDR2 reads SMNVEV (reference sequence). The CDR3 is CASSSATGSYGYTF. The CDR3, as DNA: TGTGCCAGCAGTTCCGCGACGGGCAGCTATGGCTACACCTTC.

The chain couples TRBV7-2 to TRBJ2-3, with D tentatively TRBD2 (5 bases). Trimming removed 4 bases from V and 6 bases from J, with 11 bases in between. Germline loops: CDR1 SGHTA, CDR2 FQGNSA. The CDR3 covers 13 residues. The CDR3 region has the DNA TGTGCCAGCAGCTCGATACTAGTCGATACGCAGTATTTT. Residues: CASSSILVDTQYF. Full variable domain (remainder filled in from reference TRBV7-2 and TRBJ2-3): GAGVSQSPSNKVTEKGKDVELRCDPISGHTALYWYRQSLGQGLEFLIYFQGNSAPDKSGLPSDRFSAERTGGSVSTLTIQRTQQEDSAVYLCASSSILVDTQYFGPGTRLTVL.

V usage is TRBV29-1 and J usage is TRBJ2-7; D gene unclear. The length of the CDR3 is 12 residues. V was trimmed by 6 bases and J by 6 bases, leaving 15 bases between them. The germline V gene encodes CDR1 SQVTM and CDR2 ANQGSEA. CDR3 loop: CSVQFNVGEQYF. The CDR3, as DNA: TGCAGCGTCCAATTCAACGTAGGCGAGCAGTACTTC.

The chain combines TRBV7-9 with TRBJ1-1; D is perhaps TRBD1 (6 bases). This CDR3 comprises 15 residues. Trimming stripped 4 bases from V and 8 bases from J, with 20 bases between. CDR1 is SEHNR and CDR2 is FQNEAQ in the germline V gene (reference sequence). CDR3 DNA sequence: TGTGCCAGCAGCTCACCCCCACAGGGCCGTCCCGAAGCTTTCTTT. This sequence encodes CASSSPPQGRPEAFF.

This clonotype was found a few times. This chain connects TRBV4-1 to TRBJ1-5; no clear D. Germline CDR1 is MGHRA and CDR2 is YSYEKL. The CDR3 contains 17 residues. Trimming pared 1 base from V and 0 bases from J, leaving 13 bases between. Here the CDR3 DNA reads TGCGCCAGCAGCCAAGTAGGGTCAGCTCTTAGCAATCAGCCCCAGCATTTT. Its protein is CASSQVGSALSNQPQHF.

Only one count was recorded for this clonotype. The chain combines TRBV6-2 or TRBV6-3 with TRBJ2-4; 7 bases line up with TRBD2. V shed 4 bases and J 8 bases; nucleotides not matched to a gene: 17. Germline assignment: CDR1 MNHEY and CDR2 SVGEGT. CDR3 length equals 17 residues. The CDR3 loop is CASSSDHATSWIYIQYF. CDR3 in DNA: TGTGCCAGCAGTTCCGACCACGCGACTAGCTGGATTTACATTCAGTACTTC.

In this sample, this clonotype turned up many times. The rearrangement links TRBV6-1 to TRBJ2-6, with 7 nucleotides matching TRBD1. From germline, CDR1 is MNHNS and CDR2 SASEGT. The CDR3 runs to 15 residues. The ends lost 4 bases at V and 4 bases at J; junction bases unmatched: 4. The CDR3 coding sequence is TGTGCCAGCAGTGCCCAGGGGGACGGGGCCAACGTCCTGACTTTC. This translates into CASSAQGDGANVLTF.

This clonotype was seen a few times. This rearrangement joins TRBV12-3 or TRBV12-4 to TRBJ2-5; unclear D gene. CDR3 size: 16 residues. V lost 6 bases, J lost 5 bases, and 22 bases lay in between. The CDR3 here is CASSNGQVRARETQYF. As DNA, the CDR3 is TGTGCCAGCAGCAACGGTCAGGTCCGCGCCCGGGAGACCCAGTACTTC.

This clonotype was seen a few times. CDR3 residues: CASSQGVNSYGYTF. CDR3 bases: TGCGCCAGCAGCCAAGGAGTTAACAGCTATGGCTACACCTTC. The chain links TRBV4-3 to TRBJ1-2; D not certain. V lost 1 base and J 4 bases, leaving 10 bases between the germline ends. CDR3 length: 14 residues. Germline V CDR1 and CDR2: LGHNA, YSLEER.